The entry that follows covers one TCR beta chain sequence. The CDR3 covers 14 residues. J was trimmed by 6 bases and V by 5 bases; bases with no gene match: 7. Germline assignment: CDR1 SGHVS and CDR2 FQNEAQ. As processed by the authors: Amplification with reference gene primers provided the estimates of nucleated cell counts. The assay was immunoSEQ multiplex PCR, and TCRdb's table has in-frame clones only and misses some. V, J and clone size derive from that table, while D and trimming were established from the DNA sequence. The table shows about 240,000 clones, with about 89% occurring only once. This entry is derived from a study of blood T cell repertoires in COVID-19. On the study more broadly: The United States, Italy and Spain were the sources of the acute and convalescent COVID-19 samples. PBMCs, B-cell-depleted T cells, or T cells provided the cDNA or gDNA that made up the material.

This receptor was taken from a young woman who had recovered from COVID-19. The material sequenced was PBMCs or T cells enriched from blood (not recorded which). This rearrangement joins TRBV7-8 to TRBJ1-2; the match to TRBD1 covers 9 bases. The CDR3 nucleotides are TGTGCCAGCAGCCGCGGCCGGGACAGGGATGGCTACACCTTC. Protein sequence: CASSRGRDRDGYTF.